Here is one T cell receptor (beta chain) with its context. The antigen remains unidentified. This specimen comes from a study of T cells expressing NK-cell markers. About the research overall: The authors derived TCR beta repertoires from sorted CD3+CD56+NKG2C+, CD3+CD56+NKG2C- and CD3+CD56-NKG2C+ T cells.

Synthesis of TCR beta cDNA relied on 5'RACE template switching carrying UMIs. TCRdb reprocessed the 5' RACE reads and keeps a single row for each CDR3 protein, giving no DNA. The sample has 300,000 to 500,000 distinct CDR3 sequences. The CDR3 has 17 residues. CDR1 and CDR2 from the germline V gene are SGHRS and YFSETQ. Findings of the study overall: Among several donors, these clonotypes also ranked first in the CD3+CD56-NKG2C+ fraction. HCMV specificity of expanded NKG2C+ T cell clones remained unclear.

The sequence came from a woman in her forties or fifties in good health. The sequenced material came from blood T cells: a sorted CD56 or NKG2C T cell subset, CD4+ or CD8+ T cells, or bulk PBMC T cells (not recorded which). This chain links TRBV5-1 with TRBJ2-5; TCRdb lists TRBD2, though no DNA is available to test this call. CDR3 in amino acids: CASSLVPLSQGGETQYF.